This TCR beta chain appears in the sequencing data of a study of control samples from healthy donors and cancer patients. Clones were read by immunoSEQ multiplex PCR, and TCRdb kept only the in-frame ones, dropping some. The data hold about 160,000 clones, with 70% to 90% observed a single time. The germline V gene encodes CDR1 ENHRY and CDR2 SYGVKD. With 4 bases removed from V and 0 bases from J, the gap between germline ends came to 9 bases. The CDR3 consists of 15 residues. This clone was counted a single time. The sequencing input was blood. This TCR was recovered from a man aged 25 to 40 in good health. The chain combines TRBV10-3 with TRBJ2-2; possible D gene TRBD1, 5 bases. The CDR3 sequence is CAISVQDPNTGELFF. In DNA, the CDR3 is TGTGCCATCAGTGTACAGGACCCGAACACCGGGGAGCTGTTTTTT.